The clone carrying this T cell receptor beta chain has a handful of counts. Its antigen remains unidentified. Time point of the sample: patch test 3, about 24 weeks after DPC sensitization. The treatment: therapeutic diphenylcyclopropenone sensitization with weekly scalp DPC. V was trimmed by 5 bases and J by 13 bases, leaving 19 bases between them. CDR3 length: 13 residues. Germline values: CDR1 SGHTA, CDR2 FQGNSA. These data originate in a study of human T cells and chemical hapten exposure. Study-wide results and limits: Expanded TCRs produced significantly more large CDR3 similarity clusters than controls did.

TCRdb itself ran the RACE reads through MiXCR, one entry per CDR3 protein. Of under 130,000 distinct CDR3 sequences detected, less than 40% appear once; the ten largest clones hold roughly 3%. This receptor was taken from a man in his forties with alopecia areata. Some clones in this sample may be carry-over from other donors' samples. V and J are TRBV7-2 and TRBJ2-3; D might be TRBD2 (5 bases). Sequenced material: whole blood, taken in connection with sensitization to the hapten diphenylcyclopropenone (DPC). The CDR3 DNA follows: TGTGCCAGCAGCAACCGGAGCCGCACGGAGGAGTATTTT. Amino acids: CASSNRSRTEEYF. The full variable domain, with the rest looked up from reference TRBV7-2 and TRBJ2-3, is GAGVSQSPSNKVTEKGKDVELRCDPISGHTALYWYRQSLGQGLEFLIYFQGNSAPDKSGLPSDRFSAERTGGSVSTLTIQRTQQEDSAVYLCASSNRSRTEEYFGPGTRLTVL.